This T cell receptor (beta chain) is drawn from a study of cytomegalovirus exposure and HLA in healthy donors. Study-wide findings and caveats: Presence/absence analyses assumed roughly uniform sequencing depth across donors, which may not hold. The study recorded 150 to 200 TCR beta chains that were cytomegalovirus-associated. A highly shared variant cluster was judged a likely technical artifact.

PCR involved 60 Vbeta and 13 Jbeta primers. The data were produced by immunoSEQ multiplex PCR, yet TCRdb's version contains in-frame clones alone and is incomplete. The table lists about 93,000 clones, over 60% of them singletons. For this clone: Its target is not known.

There are 13 residues in the CDR3. The germline CDR1 and CDR2 sequences are LNHDA and SQIVND (reference sequence). V lost 6 bases, J lost 8 bases, and 9 bases stayed unmatched. The origin of this receptor is a boy aged 5-17 years in good health and CMV-seropositive. The chain carries TRBV19 and TRBJ1-2, with 7 bases identical to TRBD1. Sequenced input: PBMCs. The CDR3 reads CASSKDRTGGYTF. CDR3 nucleotide sequence: TGTGCCAGTAGCAAGGACCGGACAGGCGGCTACACCTTC.